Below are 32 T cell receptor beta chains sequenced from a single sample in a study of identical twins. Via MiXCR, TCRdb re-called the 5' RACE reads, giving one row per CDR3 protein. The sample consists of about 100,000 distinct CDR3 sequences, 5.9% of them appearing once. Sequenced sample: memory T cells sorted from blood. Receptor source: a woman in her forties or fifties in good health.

The CDR3 bases are TGTGCCTGGACTTTAGGAGGGGGGCATAGCAATCAGCCCCAGCATTTT. It is translated as CAWTLGGGHSNQPQHF. V usage is TRBV30 and J usage is TRBJ1-5; the D gene is possibly TRBD1 (6 bases). Germline CDR1 and CDR2: GTSNPN and SVGIG (reference sequence). The V end lost 4 bases, the J end lost 0 bases, and 16 bases lay between the germline ends. The CDR3 spans 16 residues. Full variable domain (remainder filled in from reference TRBV30 and TRBJ1-5): SQTIHQWPATLVQPVGSPLSLECTVEGTSNPNLYWYRQAAGRGLQLLFYSVGIGQISSEVPQNLSASRPQDRQFILSSKKLLLSDSGFYLCAWTLGGGHSNQPQHFGDGTRLSIL.

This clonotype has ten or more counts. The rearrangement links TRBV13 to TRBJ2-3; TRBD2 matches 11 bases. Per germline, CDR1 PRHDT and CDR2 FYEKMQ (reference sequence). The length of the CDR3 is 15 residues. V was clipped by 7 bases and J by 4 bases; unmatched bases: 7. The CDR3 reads CASTTTSGRADTQYF. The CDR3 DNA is TGTGCCAGCACCACTACTAGCGGGAGAGCAGATACGCAGTATTTT.

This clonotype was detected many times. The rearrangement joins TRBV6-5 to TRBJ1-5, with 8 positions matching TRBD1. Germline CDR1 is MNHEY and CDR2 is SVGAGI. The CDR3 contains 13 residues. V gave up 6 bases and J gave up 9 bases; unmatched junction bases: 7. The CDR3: CASRKQGDWPQHF. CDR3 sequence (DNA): TGTGCCAGCAGGAAACAGGGGGACTGGCCCCAGCATTTT.

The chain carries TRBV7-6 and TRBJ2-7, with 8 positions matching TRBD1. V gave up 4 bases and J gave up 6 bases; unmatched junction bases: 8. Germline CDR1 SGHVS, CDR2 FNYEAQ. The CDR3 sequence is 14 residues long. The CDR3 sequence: CASSSRTGPGEQYF. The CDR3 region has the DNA TGTGCCAGCAGCTCGAGGACAGGGCCCGGCGAGCAGTACTTC. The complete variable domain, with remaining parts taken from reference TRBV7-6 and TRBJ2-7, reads GAGVSQSPRYKVTKRGQDVALRCDPISGHVSLYWYRQALGQGPEFLTYFNYEAQQDKSGLPNDRFSAERPEGSISTLTIQRTEQRDSAMYRCASSSRTGPGEQYFGPGTRLTVT.

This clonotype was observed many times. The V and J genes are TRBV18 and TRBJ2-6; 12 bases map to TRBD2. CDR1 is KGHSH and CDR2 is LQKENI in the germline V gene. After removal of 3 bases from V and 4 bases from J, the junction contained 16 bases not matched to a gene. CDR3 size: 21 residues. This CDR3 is CASSPISGTSGLSSGANVLTF. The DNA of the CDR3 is TGTGCCAGCTCACCTATTTCCGGGACTAGCGGGTTATCCTCCGGGGCCAACGTCCTGACTTTC. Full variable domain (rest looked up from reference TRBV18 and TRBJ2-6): NAGVMQNPRHLVRRRGQEARLRCSPMKGHSHVYWYRQLPEEGLKFMVYLQKENIIDESGMPKERFSAEFPKEGPSILRIQQVVRGDSAAYFCASSPISGTSGLSSGANVLTFGAGSRLTVL.

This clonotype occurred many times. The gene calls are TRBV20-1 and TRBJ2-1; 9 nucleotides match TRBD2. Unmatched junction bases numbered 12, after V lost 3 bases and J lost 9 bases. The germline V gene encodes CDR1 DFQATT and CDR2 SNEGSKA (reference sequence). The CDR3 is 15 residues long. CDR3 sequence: CSARLAGGPLAEQFF. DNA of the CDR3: TGCAGTGCTAGGCTGGCGGGAGGGCCTCTTGCTGAGCAGTTCTTC.

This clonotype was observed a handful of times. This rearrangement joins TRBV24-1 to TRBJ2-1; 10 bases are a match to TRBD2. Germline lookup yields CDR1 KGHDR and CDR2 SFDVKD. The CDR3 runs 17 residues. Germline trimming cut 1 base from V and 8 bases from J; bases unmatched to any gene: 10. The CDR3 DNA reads TGTGCCACCAGTGATTTTTCTGCTAGCGGGAGAGCCTATGAGCAGTTCTTC. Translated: CATSDFSASGRAYEQFF.

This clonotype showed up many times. CDR3 nucleotide sequence: TGCGCCAGCAGGGCCGGGAACACTGAAGCTTTCTTT. The encoded protein is CASRAGNTEAFF. The chain joins TRBV5-1 to TRBJ1-1, with D unresolved. The CDR3 is 12 amino acids. The ends were cut back, 5 bases at V and 1 base at J, with 6 bases in the middle. The germline CDR1 and CDR2 sequences are SGHRS and YFSETQ. The whole variable domain, filled in from reference TRBV5-1 and TRBJ1-1, reads KAGVTQTPRYLIKTRGQQVTLSCSPISGHRSVSWYQQTPGQGLQFLFEYFSETQRNKGNFPGRFSGRQFSNSRSEMNVSTLELGDSALYLCASRAGNTEAFFGQGTRLTVV.

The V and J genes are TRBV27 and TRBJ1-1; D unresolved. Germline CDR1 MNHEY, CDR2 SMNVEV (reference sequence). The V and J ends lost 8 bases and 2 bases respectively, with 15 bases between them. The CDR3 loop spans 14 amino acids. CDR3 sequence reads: CASSLAGYNTEAFF. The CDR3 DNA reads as TGTGCCAGCTCCTTAGCGGGGTACAACACTGAAGCTTTCTTT.

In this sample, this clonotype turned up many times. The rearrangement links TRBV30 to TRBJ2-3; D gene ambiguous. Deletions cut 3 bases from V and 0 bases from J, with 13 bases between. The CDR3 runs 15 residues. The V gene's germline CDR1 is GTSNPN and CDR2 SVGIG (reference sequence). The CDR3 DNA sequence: TGTGCCTGGAGAGCTGGAGCGTACAGCACAGATACGCAGTATTTT. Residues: CAWRAGAYSTDTQYF.

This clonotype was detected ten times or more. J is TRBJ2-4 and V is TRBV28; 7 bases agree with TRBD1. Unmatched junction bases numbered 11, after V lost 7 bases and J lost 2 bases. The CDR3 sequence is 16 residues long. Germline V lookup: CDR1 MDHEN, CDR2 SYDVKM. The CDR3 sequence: CASTSDRLNTKNIQYF. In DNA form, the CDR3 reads TGTGCCAGCACCTCGGACAGGCTCAATACCAAAAACATTCAGTACTTC.

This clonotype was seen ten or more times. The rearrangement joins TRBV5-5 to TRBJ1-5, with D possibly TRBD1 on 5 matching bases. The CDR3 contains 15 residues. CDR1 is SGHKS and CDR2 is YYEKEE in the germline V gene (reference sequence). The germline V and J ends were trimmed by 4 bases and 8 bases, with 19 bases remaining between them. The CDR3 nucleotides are TGTGCCAGCAGCCCAATGGCAGGGCGTACGGAGCCCCAGCATTTT. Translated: CASSPMAGRTEPQHF.

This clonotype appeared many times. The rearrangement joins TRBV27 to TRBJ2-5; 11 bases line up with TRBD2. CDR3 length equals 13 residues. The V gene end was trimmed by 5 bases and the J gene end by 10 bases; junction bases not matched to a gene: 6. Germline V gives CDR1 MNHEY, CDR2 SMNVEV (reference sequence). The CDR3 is CASSPLAGVDQYF. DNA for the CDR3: TGTGCCAGCAGTCCACTAGCGGGAGTTGACCAGTACTTC.

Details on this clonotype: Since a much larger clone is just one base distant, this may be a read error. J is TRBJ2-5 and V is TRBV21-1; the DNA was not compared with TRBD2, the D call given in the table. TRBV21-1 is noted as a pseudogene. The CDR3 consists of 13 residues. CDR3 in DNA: TGTGCCCGCAGCAAAGCAGGGCCGTTGAACCAGTACTTC. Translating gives CARSKAGPLNQYF.

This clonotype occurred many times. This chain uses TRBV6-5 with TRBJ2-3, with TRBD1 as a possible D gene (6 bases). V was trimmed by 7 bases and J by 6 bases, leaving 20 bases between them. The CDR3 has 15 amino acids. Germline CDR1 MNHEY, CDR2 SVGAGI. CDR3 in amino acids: CASTQGPGSGDTQYF. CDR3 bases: TGTGCCAGCACCCAGGGGCCAGGTTCGGGGGATACGCAGTATTTT.

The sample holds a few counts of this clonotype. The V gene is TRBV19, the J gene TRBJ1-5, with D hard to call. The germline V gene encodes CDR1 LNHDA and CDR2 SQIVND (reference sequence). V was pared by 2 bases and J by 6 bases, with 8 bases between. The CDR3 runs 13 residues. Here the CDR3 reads CASSISGSQPQHF. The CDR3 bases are TGTGCCAGTAGTATATCGGGGAGTCAGCCCCAGCATTTT.

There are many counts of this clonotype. The CDR3 here is CASTTRDGENSPLHF. As DNA, the CDR3 is TGTGCCAGTACTACCCGGGACGGAGAAAATTCACCCCTCCACTTT. The rearrangement links TRBV19 to TRBJ1-6, with D maybe TRBD1 (5 bases). Trimming took off 7 bases at V and 7 bases at J, with 17 bases between the two ends. This CDR3 has 15 residues. Germline V gives CDR1 LNHDA, CDR2 SQIVND (reference sequence).

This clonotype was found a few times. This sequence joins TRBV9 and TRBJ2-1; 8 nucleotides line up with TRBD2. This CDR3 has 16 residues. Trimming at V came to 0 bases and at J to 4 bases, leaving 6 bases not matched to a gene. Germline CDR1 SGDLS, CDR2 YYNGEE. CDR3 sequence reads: CASSVGAGGGYNEQFF. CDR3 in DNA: TGTGCCAGCAGCGTAGGGGCGGGAGGTGGATACAATGAGCAGTTCTTC.

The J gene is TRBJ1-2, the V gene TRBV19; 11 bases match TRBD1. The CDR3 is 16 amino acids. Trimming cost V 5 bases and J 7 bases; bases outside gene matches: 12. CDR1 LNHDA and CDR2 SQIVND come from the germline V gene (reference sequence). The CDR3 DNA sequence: TGTGCCAGTAGTCCAATAAGAGGGGACAGGGGGTTTGGCTACACCTTC. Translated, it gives CASSPIRGDRGFGYTF.

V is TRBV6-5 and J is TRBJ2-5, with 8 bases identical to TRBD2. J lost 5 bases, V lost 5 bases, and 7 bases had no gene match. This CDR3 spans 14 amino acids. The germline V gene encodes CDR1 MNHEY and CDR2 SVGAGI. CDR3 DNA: TGTGCCAGCAGTCGGACTAGCTATGGGGAGACCCAGTACTTC. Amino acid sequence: CASSRTSYGETQYF.

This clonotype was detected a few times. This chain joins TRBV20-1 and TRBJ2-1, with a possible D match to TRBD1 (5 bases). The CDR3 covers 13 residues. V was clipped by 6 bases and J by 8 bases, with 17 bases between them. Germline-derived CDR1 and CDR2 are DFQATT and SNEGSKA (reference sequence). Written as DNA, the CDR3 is TGCAGTGCCGCGACAGAGGACCTCCATGAGCAGTTCTTC. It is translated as CSAATEDLHEQFF.

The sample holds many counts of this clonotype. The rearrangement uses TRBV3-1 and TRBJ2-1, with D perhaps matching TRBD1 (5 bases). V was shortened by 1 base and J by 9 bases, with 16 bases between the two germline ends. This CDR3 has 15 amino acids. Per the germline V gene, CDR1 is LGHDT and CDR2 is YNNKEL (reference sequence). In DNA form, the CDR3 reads TGTGCCAGCAGCCAAGGGAAGGGGCCGGGCAGTGAGCAGTTCTTC. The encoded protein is CASSQGKGPGSEQFF.

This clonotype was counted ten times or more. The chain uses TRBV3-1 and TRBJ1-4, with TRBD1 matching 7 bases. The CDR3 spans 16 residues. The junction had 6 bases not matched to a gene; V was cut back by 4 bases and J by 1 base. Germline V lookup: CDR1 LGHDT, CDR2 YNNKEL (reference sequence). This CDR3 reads CASSLTSGGTNEKLFF. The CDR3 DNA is TGTGCCAGCAGCCTCACCTCAGGGGGAACTAATGAAAAACTGTTTTTT. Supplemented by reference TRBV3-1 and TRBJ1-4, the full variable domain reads DTAVSQTPKYLVTQMGNDKSIKCEQNLGHDTMYWYKQDSKKFLKIMFSYNNKELIINETVPNRFSPKSPDKAHLNLHINSLELGDSAVYFCASSLTSGGTNEKLFFGSGTQLSVL.

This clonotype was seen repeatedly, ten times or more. The CDR3 spells CASSLGQTNFNEQFF. The CDR3 DNA follows: TGCGCCAGCAGCTTGGGACAGACCAACTTCAATGAGCAGTTCTTC. The chain is built from TRBV5-1 and TRBJ2-1; a weak D match, TRBD1 (5 bases). CDR3 length equals 15 residues. Germline values: CDR1 SGHRS, CDR2 YFSETQ. Trimming left V 0 bases short and J 6 bases short, with 13 bases between.

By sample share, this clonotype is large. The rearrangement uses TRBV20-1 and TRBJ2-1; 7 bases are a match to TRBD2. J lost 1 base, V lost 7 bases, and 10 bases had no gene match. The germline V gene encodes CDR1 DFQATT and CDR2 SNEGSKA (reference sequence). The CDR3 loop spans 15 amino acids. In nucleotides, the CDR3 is TGCAGTGTCCTCTCGGGACTAAGTTCCTACAATGAGCAGTTCTTC. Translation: CSVLSGLSSYNEQFF.

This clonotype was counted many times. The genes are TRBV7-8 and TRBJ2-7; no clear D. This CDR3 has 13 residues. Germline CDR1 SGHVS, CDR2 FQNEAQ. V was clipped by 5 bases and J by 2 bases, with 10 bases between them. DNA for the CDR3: TGTGCCAGCAGCCTAGAGCGAACCTACGAGCAGTACGTC. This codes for CASSLERTYEQYV.

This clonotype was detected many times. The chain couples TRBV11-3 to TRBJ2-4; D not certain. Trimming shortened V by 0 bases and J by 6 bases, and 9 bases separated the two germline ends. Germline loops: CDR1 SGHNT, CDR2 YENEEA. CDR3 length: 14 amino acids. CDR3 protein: CASSLDLQRNIQYF. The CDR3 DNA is TGTGCCAGCAGCTTAGATCTCCAGAGAAACATTCAGTACTTC. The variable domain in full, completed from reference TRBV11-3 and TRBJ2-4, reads EAGVVQSPRYKIIEKKQPVAFWCNPISGHNTLYWYLQNLGQGPELLIRYENEEAVDDSQLPKDRFSAERLKGVDSTLKIQPAELGDSAVYLCASSLDLQRNIQYFGAGTRLSVL.

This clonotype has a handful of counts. As DNA, the CDR3 is TGTGCCACCAGTGATTCGTCCGGGACAGGGGTCTCCTACGAGCAGTACTTC. Translation gives CATSDSSGTGVSYEQYF. This sequence joins TRBV24-1 and TRBJ2-7, with 10 positions matching TRBD1. The CDR3 totals 17 residues. Trimming cost V 2 bases and J 0 bases; bases outside gene matches: 6. Germline V CDR1 and CDR2: KGHDR, SFDVKD.

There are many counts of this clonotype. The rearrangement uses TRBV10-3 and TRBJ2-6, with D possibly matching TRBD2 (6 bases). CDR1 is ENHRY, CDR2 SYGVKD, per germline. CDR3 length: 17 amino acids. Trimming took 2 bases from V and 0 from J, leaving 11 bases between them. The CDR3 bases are TGTGCCATCAGTGAGGGGAGGCTGAGCTCTGGGGCCAACGTCCTGACTTTC. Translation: CAISEGRLSSGANVLTF.

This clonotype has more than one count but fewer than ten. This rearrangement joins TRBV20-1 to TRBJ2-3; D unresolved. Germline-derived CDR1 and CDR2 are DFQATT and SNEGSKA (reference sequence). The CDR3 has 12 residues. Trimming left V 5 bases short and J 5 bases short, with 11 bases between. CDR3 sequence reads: CSALFSGDTQYF. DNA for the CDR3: TGCAGTGCTTTATTTAGTGGAGATACGCAGTATTTT.

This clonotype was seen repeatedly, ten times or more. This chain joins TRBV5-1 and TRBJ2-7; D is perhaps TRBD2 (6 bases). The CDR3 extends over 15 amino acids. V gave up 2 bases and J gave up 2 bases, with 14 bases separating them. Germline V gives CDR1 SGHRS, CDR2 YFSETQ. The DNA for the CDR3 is TGCGCCAGCAGCTTCCCCCGAGCGGGTCCCTACGAGCAGTACGTC. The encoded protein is CASSFPRAGPYEQYV.

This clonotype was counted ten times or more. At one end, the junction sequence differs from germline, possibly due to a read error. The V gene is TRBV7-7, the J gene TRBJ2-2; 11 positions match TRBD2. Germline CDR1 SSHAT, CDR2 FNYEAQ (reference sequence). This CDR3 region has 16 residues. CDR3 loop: CASSLRLAGSTGELFF. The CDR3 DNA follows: TGTGCTAGCAGCTTGAGACTAGCGGGATCCACCGGGGAGCTGTTTTTT.